These T cell receptor beta chains were read from a single sample in a study of breast tumors, draining lymph nodes, adjacent tissues. One entry per CDR3 protein, called by TCRdb with MiXCR from the multiplex PCR reads. Of about 220,000 distinct CDR3 sequences listed, 30% to 35% are singletons. The specimen sequenced was axillary lymph node tissue. The source of these receptors is a female donor with breast cancer. Some clones in this sample may be carry-over from other donors' samples. The CDR3 runs from the conserved cysteine through the conserved F or W. The order of the fields is V gene, J gene, clone size, D gene, CDR3 DNA, CDR3 protein. D genes are given only for firm matches. Clone size is stated in some rows and not others, as once, few, many or a class when expanded.

V gene: TRBV6-5
J gene: TRBJ1-6
clone size: few
D gene: .
CDR3 DNA: TGTGCCAGCACCGTGGGGGGTCGGGATTCACCCCTCCACTTT
CDR3 protein: CASTVGGRDSPLHF

V gene: TRBV19
J gene: TRBJ2-1
clone size: many
D gene: .
CDR3 DNA: TGTGCCAGTAACCCCGGGAAAATCGGATACAATGAGCAGTTCTTC
CDR3 protein: CASNPGKIGYNEQFF

V gene: TRBV5-1
J gene: TRBJ2-7
clone size: many
D gene: .
CDR3 DNA: TGCGCCAGCAGTAGGGGGTACTCCTACGAGCAGTACTTC
CDR3 protein: CASSRGYSYEQYF

V gene: TRBV2
J gene: TRBJ1-4
clone size: .
D gene: .
CDR3 DNA: TGTGCCAGCACAGAGAGGGTTAATGAAAAACTGTTTTTT
CDR3 protein: CASTERVNEKLFF

V gene: TRBV12-5
J gene: TRBJ2-2
clone size: .
D gene: .
CDR3 DNA: TGTGCTAGTGGTTTCACCTTGGGGACCGGGGAGCTGTTTTTT
CDR3 protein: CASGFTLGTGELFF

V gene: TRBV5-1
J gene: TRBJ2-7
clone size: .
D gene: .
CDR3 DNA: TGCGCCAGCGGCTACAACCAAGGGGCGAACGAGCAGTACTTC
CDR3 protein: CASGYNQGANEQYF

V gene: TRBV2
J gene: TRBJ2-1
clone size: many
D gene: TRBD2
CDR3 DNA: TGTGCCAGCAGGATTGAACCAGGGACTACCTACAATGAGCAGTTCTTC
CDR3 protein: CASRIEPGTTYNEQFF

V gene: TRBV25-1
J gene: TRBJ2-3
clone size: once
D gene: TRBD2
CDR3 DNA: TGTGCCAGCAGTACTCACATACCGGGACTAGCGGGAGACATAGATACGCAGTATTTT
CDR3 protein: CASSTHIPGLAGDIDTQYF

V gene: TRBV11-3
J gene: TRBJ2-2
clone size: few
D gene: TRBD1
CDR3 DNA: TGTGCCAGCAGCTTGGATCCCTCCCGACAGGGATACGCGAACACCGGGGAGCTGTTTTTT
CDR3 protein: CASSLDPSRQGYANTGELFF

V gene: TRBV10-3
J gene: TRBJ1-2
clone size: many
D gene: .
CDR3 DNA: TGTGCCATCAGTGAGGTTAGGACACCCGCTAACTATGGCTACACCTTC
CDR3 protein: CAISEVRTPANYGYTF

V gene: TRBV20-1
J gene: TRBJ2-5
clone size: many
D gene: TRBD2
CDR3 DNA: TGCAGTGCTAGAGTGGGAGGGCCTGGGGGGGAGACCCAGTACTTC
CDR3 protein: CSARVGGPGGETQYF

V gene: TRBV6-5
J gene: TRBJ2-7
clone size: many
D gene: TRBD2
CDR3 DNA: TGTGCCAGCCGGGGGGGGAGCTCCTACGAGCAGTACTTC
CDR3 protein: CASRGGSSYEQYF

V gene: TRBV6-6
J gene: TRBJ2-7
clone size: .
D gene: .
CDR3 DNA: TGTGCCAGCAGTCACGGTATGCGGCCCTACGAGCAGTACTTC
CDR3 protein: CASSHGMRPYEQYF

V gene: TRBV24-1
J gene: TRBJ2-1
clone size: many
D gene: .
CDR3 DNA: TGTGCCACCAGTGATTCCCAGGGAAATGGATTGATCAATGAGCAGTTCTTC
CDR3 protein: CATSDSQGNGLINEQFF

V gene: TRBV20-1
J gene: TRBJ2-3
clone size: .
D gene: TRBD2
CDR3 DNA: TGCAGTGCCTCACAGGGTGTAGCGGGGGGCACAGATACGCAGTATTTT
CDR3 protein: CSASQGVAGGTDTQYF

V gene: TRBV7-8
J gene: TRBJ2-5
clone size: many
D gene: .
CDR3 DNA: TGTGCCAGCAGCTTAGAGGTTGGGCTTTCGGGGACCCAGTACTTC
CDR3 protein: CASSLEVGLSGTQYF

V gene: TRBV20-1
J gene: TRBJ1-6
clone size: once
D gene: TRBD1
CDR3 DNA: TGCAGTGCTAGAGATCGGAGACAGGGGGTTGATTCACCCCTCCACTTT
CDR3 protein: CSARDRRQGVDSPLHF

V gene: TRBV14
J gene: TRBJ2-5
clone size: .
D gene: .
CDR3 DNA: TGTGCCAGCAGTCAAAACCTTGCAGGAGGGACCCAGTACTTC
CDR3 protein: CASSQNLAGGTQYF

V gene: TRBV10-2
J gene: TRBJ2-2
clone size: many
D gene: TRBD2
CDR3 DNA: TGCGCCAGCAGTGTGACTAGCGGGACCGGGGAGCTGTTTTTT
CDR3 protein: CASSVTSGTGELFF

V gene: TRBV18
J gene: TRBJ2-5
clone size: .
D gene: .
CDR3 DNA: TGTGCCAGCTCACCACCGAGGGGTCCCGCGGGTAAATTCGTCCCTAAAGAGACCCAGTACTTC
CDR3 protein: CASSPPRGPAGKFVPKETQYF

V gene: TRBV19
J gene: TRBJ2-1
clone size: many
D gene: TRBD1
CDR3 DNA: TGTGCCACTTGGGACAGGGGGCGCGGAGGTGAGCAGTTCTTC
CDR3 protein: CATWDRGRGGEQFF

V gene: TRBV19
J gene: TRBJ1-2
clone size: once
D gene: .
CDR3 DNA: TGTGCCGCCAGTAGTATGGGCCTCGTGTGGGGCTACACCTTC
CDR3 protein: CAASSMGLVWGYTF

V gene: TRBV2
J gene: TRBJ1-3
clone size: .
D gene: TRBD1
CDR3 DNA: TGTGCCAGCGGGGGGACCGGGACAGACTACTATGGCTACACCATATATTTT
CDR3 protein: CASGGTGTDYYGYTIYF

V gene: TRBV7-6
J gene: TRBJ1-3
clone size: few
D gene: .
CDR3 DNA: TGTGCCAGCAGCTTAGACGGGAGGATCCCTGGAAACACCATATATTTT
CDR3 protein: CASSLDGRIPGNTIYF

V gene: TRBV6-1
J gene: TRBJ1-5
clone size: .
D gene: .
CDR3 DNA: TGTGCCAGCAGTCAATACCTTTCGGCAGCCAGCAATCAGCCCCAGCATTTT
CDR3 protein: CASSQYLSAASNQPQHF

V gene: TRBV14
J gene: TRBJ2-6
clone size: many
D gene: .
CDR3 DNA: TGTGCCAGCAGCCATGGTCTGATTGGGGCTGGGGCCACCGTCCTGACTTTC
CDR3 protein: CASSHGLIGAGATVLTF

V gene: TRBV2
J gene: TRBJ2-2
clone size: many
D gene: TRBD2
CDR3 DNA: TGTGCCAGCAGTGGACTAGCGGACACCGGGGAGCTGTTTTTT
CDR3 protein: CASSGLADTGELFF

V gene: TRBV2
J gene: TRBJ1-5
clone size: .
D gene: .
CDR3 DNA: TGTGCCAGCAGTGAAGCGCTTCGGGCGGGAGGGCAGCCCCAGCATTTT
CDR3 protein: CASSEALRAGGQPQHF

V gene: TRBV9
J gene: TRBJ2-1
clone size: .
D gene: .
CDR3 DNA: TGTGCCAGCAGCGCCGCCGGGCCCTACAATGAGCAGTTCTTC
CDR3 protein: CASSAAGPYNEQFF

V gene: TRBV2
J gene: TRBJ2-1
clone size: many
D gene: .
CDR3 DNA: TGTGCCAGCAAAAGGGAACAGGGCCCTAATGAGCAGTTCTTC
CDR3 protein: CASKREQGPNEQFF

V gene: TRBV7-9
J gene: TRBJ1-5
clone size: many
D gene: TRBD1
CDR3 DNA: TGTGCCAGCAGCCCTTCCGGGACAGGGAGCAATCAGCCCCAGCATTTT
CDR3 protein: CASSPSGTGSNQPQHF

V gene: TRBV7-9
J gene: TRBJ1-1
clone size: few
D gene: .
CDR3 DNA: TGTGCCAGCAGCTTAGAGGGGAGTATGAACACTGAAGCTTTCTTT
CDR3 protein: CASSLEGSMNTEAFF

V gene: TRBV20-1
J gene: TRBJ2-5
clone size: .
D gene: .
CDR3 DNA: TGCAGTGCTTCCGGGCTGGGGCCGTGGACCCAGTACTTC
CDR3 protein: CSASGLGPWTQYF

V gene: TRBV27
J gene: TRBJ1-5
clone size: .
D gene: .
CDR3 DNA: TGTGCCAGCAGTTTATCATCCGGGGTTAATCAGCCCCAGCATTTT
CDR3 protein: CASSLSSGVNQPQHF

V gene: TRBV2
J gene: TRBJ2-7
clone size: many
D gene: .
CDR3 DNA: TGTGCCAGCAGGGTGACATCGCCCTACGAGCAGTACTTC
CDR3 protein: CASRVTSPYEQYF

V gene: TRBV9
J gene: TRBJ1-3
clone size: many
D gene: TRBD1
CDR3 DNA: TGTGCCAGCAGCGTAGAAAAAGAAGGGACAGGGGGTATAGGAAACACCATATATTTT
CDR3 protein: CASSVEKEGTGGIGNTIYF

V gene: TRBV24-1
J gene: TRBJ2-1
clone size: many
D gene: .
CDR3 DNA: TGTGCCACCAGTGATTTCACTTTCGGGTCCAATGAGCAGTTCTTC
CDR3 protein: CATSDFTFGSNEQFF

V gene: TRBV6-6
J gene: TRBJ1-6
clone size: .
D gene: .
CDR3 DNA: TGTGCCAGCGGAACAAGAGACAATAATTCACCCCTCCACTTT
CDR3 protein: CASGTRDNNSPLHF

V gene: TRBV7-8
J gene: TRBJ1-4
clone size: many
D gene: .
CDR3 DNA: TGTGCCAGCAGCTTAGTGGCCTCAAGTAATGAAAAACTGTTTTTT
CDR3 protein: CASSLVASSNEKLFF

V gene: TRBV12-3/TRBV12-4
J gene: TRBJ2-2
clone size: many
D gene: TRBD2
CDR3 DNA: TGTGCCAGCAGATTAGCGGGGCTCGGCGGCGGGGAGCTGTTTTTT
CDR3 protein: CASRLAGLGGGELFF

V gene: TRBV7-2
J gene: TRBJ1-1
clone size: .
D gene: .
CDR3 DNA: TGTGCCAGCAGCTATTTCGTGGGACCCTTGGGAACTGAAGCTTTCTTT
CDR3 protein: CASSYFVGPLGTEAFF

V gene: TRBV7-9
J gene: TRBJ1-2
clone size: many
D gene: .
CDR3 DNA: TGTGCCAGCAGCGACAGAAATGGGGGGGGTGGCGGCTACACCTTC
CDR3 protein: CASSDRNGGGGGYTF

V gene: TRBV5-5
J gene: TRBJ2-3
clone size: many
D gene: TRBD2
CDR3 DNA: TGTGCCAGCAGCCCGTTAGCGGGATCAGATACGCAGTATTTT
CDR3 protein: CASSPLAGSDTQYF

V gene: TRBV6-5
J gene: TRBJ1-2
clone size: many
D gene: .
CDR3 DNA: TGTGCCAGCAGTTACTACCCCCCAGGGCGTTATGGCTACACCTTC
CDR3 protein: CASSYYPPGRYGYTF

V gene: TRBV20-1
J gene: TRBJ2-7
clone size: .
D gene: TRBD2
CDR3 DNA: TGCAGTGCTAGATCTCGGGACTACTCCTCCGAGCAGTGCTTC
CDR3 protein: CSARSRDYSSEQCF

V gene: TRBV6-5
J gene: TRBJ2-7
clone size: .
D gene: .
CDR3 DNA: TGTGCCACTTCACCCGAGGGTACTTACTGGAACGAGCAGTACTTC
CDR3 protein: CATSPEGTYWNEQYF

V gene: TRBV6-5
J gene: TRBJ2-1
clone size: few
D gene: .
CDR3 DNA: TGTGCCAGCAGTCACTCTCTACTAGAGAGTGAGCAGTTCTTC
CDR3 protein: CASSHSLLESEQFF

V gene: TRBV19
J gene: TRBJ1-2
clone size: once
D gene: .
CDR3 DNA: TGTGCCACATATGCCGAGGGTGGCTACACCTTC
CDR3 protein: CATYAEGGYTF

V gene: TRBV20-1
J gene: TRBJ2-1
clone size: .
D gene: TRBD2
CDR3 DNA: TGCAGTGCGGAAGGACTAGCGGGAGGAACTATTGGTGATGAGCAGTTCTTC
CDR3 protein: CSAEGLAGGTIGDEQFF

V gene: TRBV4-3
J gene: TRBJ2-1
clone size: many
D gene: TRBD2
CDR3 DNA: TGCGCCAGCAGCCACTGGACTAGCGGGGCCTACAATGAGCAGTTCTTC
CDR3 protein: CASSHWTSGAYNEQFF

V gene: TRBV11-1
J gene: TRBJ2-7
clone size: few
D gene: .
CDR3 DNA: TGTGCCAGCAGCTTAGGTGGTAGCGGAGCCTACGAGCAGTACTTC
CDR3 protein: CASSLGGSGAYEQYF

V gene: TRBV15
J gene: TRBJ2-1
clone size: many
D gene: TRBD2
CDR3 DNA: TGTGCCACCAGCACAGGCGGACTAGATGGCAATGAGCAGTTCTTC
CDR3 protein: CATSTGGLDGNEQFF

V gene: TRBV9
J gene: TRBJ1-2
clone size: many
D gene: .
CDR3 DNA: TGTGCCAGCACTCCTGGGGGAGGGACTAACTATGGCTCCACCTTC
CDR3 protein: CASTPGGGTNYGSTF

V gene: TRBV9
J gene: TRBJ2-1
clone size: many
D gene: .
CDR3 DNA: TGTGCCAGCAGCGAGACGGGACTGGGCTATGAGCAGTTCTTC
CDR3 protein: CASSETGLGYEQFF

V gene: TRBV28
J gene: TRBJ1-2
clone size: .
D gene: .
CDR3 DNA: TGTGCCAGCAGGGACGTTGGATATGGCTACACCTTC
CDR3 protein: CASRDVGYGYTF

V gene: TRBV7-3
J gene: TRBJ2-1
clone size: many
D gene: .
CDR3 DNA: TGTGCCAGCAGCCCAGTAAGGGGCTCCTACAATGAGCAGTTCTTC
CDR3 protein: CASSPVRGSYNEQFF

V gene: TRBV6-6
J gene: TRBJ1-1
clone size: few
D gene: .
CDR3 DNA: TGTGCCAGCAGCACCGGCGGGGGGACTGAAGCTTTCTTT
CDR3 protein: CASSTGGGTEAFF

V gene: TRBV12-3/TRBV12-4
J gene: TRBJ2-3
clone size: once
D gene: .
CDR3 DNA: TGTGCCCACGGAGACCTCTCCACAGATACGCAGTATTTT
CDR3 protein: CAHGDLSTDTQYF

V gene: TRBV5-4
J gene: TRBJ1-2
clone size: few
D gene: TRBD1
CDR3 DNA: TGTGCCAGCAGCTCCGGGACAGGGGGTGGTGGCTACACCTTC
CDR3 protein: CASSSGTGGGGYTF